What follows are 13 T cell receptor beta chains derived from one specimen sequenced in a study of blood T cells in healthy people across ages. With a J-beta primer mix and a sample-barcoded 5' primer, a second PCR ran about 7 to 11 cycles. TCRdb re-called the 5' RACE reads with MiXCR, one entry per CDR3 protein. The sample holds 850,000 to 950,000 distinct CDR3 sequences, more than 25% seen once. The sequenced material came from blood. The receptors come from an elderly woman in good health.

This clonotype was recorded at least ten times. The chain uses TRBV2 and TRBJ2-7, with D unclear. The CDR3 is 17 residues long. V was cut by 1 base and J by 1 base, with 17 bases left in between. Germline V gene sequence: CDR1 SNHLY, CDR2 FYNNEI. Written as DNA, the CDR3 is TGTGCCAGCAGTGAAGGAAATTTTGGCCCGGTATCCTACGAGCAGTACTTC. It is translated as CASSEGNFGPVSYEQYF.

The chain recombines TRBV20-1 with TRBJ2-7; D gene ambiguous. With the DNA end fitting TRBJ2-5 better, the J assignment may be wrong. Germline loops: CDR1 DFQATT, CDR2 SNEGSKA (reference sequence). The CDR3 has 14 amino acids. The DNA of the CDR3 is TGCAGTGCTAGAGATCTCGGTCAGTCGGAGACCCAGTACTTC. It is translated as CSARDLGQSETQYF.

This clonotype was detected a few times. V is TRBV20-1 and J is TRBJ1-4; D gene ambiguous. Germline V gene sequence: CDR1 DFQATT, CDR2 SNEGSKA (reference sequence). V lost 8 bases to trimming and J lost 4 bases, with 14 bases between them. The CDR3 extends over 13 amino acids. CDR3 coding DNA: TGCAGTCCACTTCAGGCGTATAATGAAAAACTGTTTTTT. Translated, it gives CSPLQAYNEKLFF.

The chain joins TRBV11-2 to TRBJ2-3; TRBD2 matches 12 bases. After removal of 2 bases from V and 3 bases from J, the junction contained 15 bases not matched to a gene. Germline V gene lookup returns CDR1 SGHAT and CDR2 FQNNGV. This CDR3 has 20 amino acids. CDR3: CASSLWLAGGGYMGTDTQYF. In DNA form, the CDR3 reads TGTGCCAGCAGCTTATGGCTAGCGGGGGGGGGTTACATGGGGACAGATACGCAGTATTTT.

The chain links TRBV6-2 or TRBV6-3 to TRBJ2-5; D is ambiguous. Near its end, the DNA agrees better with TRBJ2-7, so the J call may be wrong. This CDR3 region has 14 residues. Germline values: CDR1 MNHEY, CDR2 SVGEGT. CDR3: CASSELYLPPEQYF. DNA of the CDR3: TGTGCCAGCAGTGAGCTCTACCTCCCCCCCGAGCAGTACTTC.

J is TRBJ2-5 and V is TRBV7-9; 11 bases line up with TRBD1. The J segment lost 5 bases and the V segment lost 5 bases, leaving 7 bases of the junction unmatched. The germline gives CDR1 SEHNR, CDR2 FQNEAQ (reference sequence). The CDR3 spans 15 residues. The CDR3 DNA reads as TGTGCCAGCAGCACGGACAGGGGGCGCCTGGAGACCCAGTACTTC. Protein product: CASSTDRGRLETQYF.

A single count supports this clonotype. A much larger clone sits a single nucleotide away, making a read error possible. The rearrangement links TRBV20-1 to TRBJ2-7; 11 nucleotides line up with TRBD2. CDR3 length equals 13 residues. Germline CDR1 reads DFQATT; CDR2 reads SNEGSKA (reference sequence). The V gene end was trimmed by 7 bases and the J gene end by 4 bases; junction bases not matched to a gene: 6. The CDR3 loop reads CSVPTSGEYEQYF. CDR3 coding DNA: TGCAGTGTTCCGACTAGCGGGGAGTACGAGCAGTACTTC.

This clonotype is a singleton in its sample. A much larger clone lies a single base off, so this may be a read error. The chain joins TRBV11-2 to TRBJ2-5, with D unclear. The last part of the DNA fits TRBJ2-1 better; the J call may be wrong. The CDR3 length is 14 residues. The V gene's germline CDR1 is SGHAT and CDR2 FQNNGV. In nucleotides, the CDR3 is TGTGCCAGCACCTCCTCTTACGTGCGAGAGACCCAGTTCTTC. Protein: CASTSSYVRETQFF.

The chain joins TRBV24-1 to TRBJ2-2; the match to TRBD1 covers 7 bases. The germline V gene encodes CDR1 KGHDR and CDR2 SFDVKD. With V trimmed by 4 bases and J by 1 base, 5 bases remained unmatched. The CDR3 covers 16 residues. The CDR3 DNA is TGTGCCACCAGTGACAAGACAGGGTTGAACACCGGGGAGCTGTTTTTT. It yields the protein CATSDKTGLNTGELFF.

This clonotype was seen ten or more times. The rearrangement joins TRBV15 to TRBJ2-3; 7 bases are a match to TRBD1. The junction had 5 bases not matched to a gene; V was cut back by 5 bases and J by 0 bases. This CDR3 is 15 amino acids long. CDR1 and CDR2 from the germline V gene are LNHNV and YYDKDF (reference sequence). The chain's CDR3 is CATSPTGSSTDTQYF. CDR3 sequence (DNA): TGTGCCACCAGCCCGACAGGGTCTAGCACAGATACGCAGTATTTT.

The gene calls are TRBV29-1 and TRBJ1-1; D remains ambiguous. This CDR3 comprises 10 residues. Trimming removed 4 bases from V and 7 bases from J, with 7 bases in between. CDR1 is SQVTM and CDR2 is ANQGSEA in the germline V gene. The CDR3 loop is CSVGRLEAFF. DNA of the CDR3: TGCAGCGTTGGACGGCTTGAAGCTTTCTTT. The full variable domain, in which reference TRBV29-1 and TRBJ1-1 provide the parts outside the CDR3, is SAVISQKPSRDICQRGTSLTIQCQVDSQVTMMFWYRQQPGQSLTLIATANQGSEATYESGFVIDKFPISRPNLTFSTLTVSNMSPEDSSIYLCSVGRLEAFFGQGTRLTVV.

This clonotype was seen many times. The chain carries TRBV29-1 and TRBJ1-5; perhaps TRBD1 as D (6 bases). CDR1 SQVTM and CDR2 ANQGSEA come from the germline V gene. The CDR3 covers 14 residues. V lost 4 bases and J lost 4, with 14 bases in between. The CDR3 loop reads CSVGIGGANQPQHF. The CDR3 nucleotides are TGCAGCGTTGGAATCGGGGGGGCAAATCAGCCCCAGCATTTT.

The rearrangement links TRBV30 to TRBJ1-3, with D unresolved. This CDR3 has 15 amino acids. Trimming cost V 0 bases and J 8 bases, with 17 bases left between them. Germline CDR1 reads GTSNPN; CDR2 reads SVGIG (reference sequence). CDR3 nucleotides: TGTGCCTGGAGTGTCCAGACATCGTACGGAGACACCATATATTTT. This codes for CAWSVQTSYGDTIYF.